This T cell receptor beta chain originates from a study of OX40 agonist ivuxolimab in advanced cancers. Study-wide points: Researchers did not determine the expanded peripheral T cells' antigen specificity. Compared with CD4+, CD8+ T cells on average had more expanded clones.

The V gene's germline CDR1 is MNHEY and CDR2 SMNVEV (reference sequence). V gave up 2 bases and J gave up 4 bases, with 3 bases separating them. The CDR3 sequence is 13 residues long. About this clone itself: The antigen remains unidentified.

Generated by immunoSEQ multiplex PCR, the TCRdb table keeps only in-frame clones and is missing some. The data hold over 30,000 clones, with roughly nine tenths observed a single time. The study sampled blood at baseline, cycle 4 day 1, and cycle 7 day 1. This specimen consisted of CD4+ or CD8+ T cells sorted from blood, obtained in a trial of the OX40 agonist ivuxolimab. This rearrangement joins TRBV27 to TRBJ2-6; D is unclear. The clonotype was recovered from an adult with an advanced solid tumor such as melanoma, head and neck, liver or kidney cancer. In DNA form, the CDR3 reads TGTGCCAGCAGTTTAGCAGGGGCCAACGTCCTGACTTTC. This sequence encodes CASSLAGANVLTF.